This T cell receptor (beta chain) was documented in a study of T cells after yellow fever vaccination. Study-wide background: Low-cell-number fractions underwent preparation using SMART-Seq v4 Ultra Low Input.

Whole-study findings and limits: One caveat is that FACS-sorted repertoires could contain abundant clonotypes contaminating from the bulk population. Peak timing came faster in the weaker secondary response, day 5 versus 15.

CDR1 is MNHNS, CDR2 SASEGT, per germline. Germline trimming cut 5 bases from V and 8 bases from J; bases unmatched to any gene: 8. CDR3 size: 15 residues. As to this clonotype: Its antigen is still unknown.

5'RACE template switching added a universal primer site and UMIs to TCR cDNA. A single record per CDR3 protein comes from TCRdb applying MiXCR to the 5' RACE reads. This sample has over 250,000 distinct CDR3 sequences, with roughly 4.8% found just once. V is TRBV6-1 and J is TRBJ2-3; 12 bases are shared with TRBD2. The sequence was obtained from a man aged 18 to 35 who received the YFV17D yellow fever vaccine. Sequencing was performed on CD4+ T cells sorted from PBMCs, taken on the day of the yellow fever booster vaccination. CDR3 in DNA: TGTGCCAGCAGTAATCTAGCGGGGGGGCCGGGTACGCAGTATTTT. Encoded protein: CASSNLAGGPGTQYF.